The clone carrying this T cell receptor beta chain came up a few times. What it binds is not known. This sample was taken from a study of response to subunit inactivated influenza vaccine. A single record per CDR3 protein comes from TCRdb applying MiXCR to the RT-PCR reads. The table includes approximately 500,000 distinct CDR3 sequences, 13% detected once. CDR3 length: 15 residues. CDR1 is SGHRS and CDR2 is YFSETQ in the germline V gene. V was clipped by 3 bases and J by 5 bases; unmatched bases: 7. Findings and caveats of the study: After each seasonal influenza vaccination, few new T cells are recruited, the authors suggested.

Sequencing was performed on PBMCs from blood, taken 40 to 50 days after vaccination. The clonotype comes from a man aged 50 or older who received an inactivated influenza vaccine. The chain employs TRBV5-1 and TRBJ2-7, with 11 bases matching TRBD1. The CDR3, as DNA: TGCGCCAGCAGCTCCCGGGACAGGGGGTTCCACGAGCAGTACTTC. Amino acids: CASSSRDRGFHEQYF.